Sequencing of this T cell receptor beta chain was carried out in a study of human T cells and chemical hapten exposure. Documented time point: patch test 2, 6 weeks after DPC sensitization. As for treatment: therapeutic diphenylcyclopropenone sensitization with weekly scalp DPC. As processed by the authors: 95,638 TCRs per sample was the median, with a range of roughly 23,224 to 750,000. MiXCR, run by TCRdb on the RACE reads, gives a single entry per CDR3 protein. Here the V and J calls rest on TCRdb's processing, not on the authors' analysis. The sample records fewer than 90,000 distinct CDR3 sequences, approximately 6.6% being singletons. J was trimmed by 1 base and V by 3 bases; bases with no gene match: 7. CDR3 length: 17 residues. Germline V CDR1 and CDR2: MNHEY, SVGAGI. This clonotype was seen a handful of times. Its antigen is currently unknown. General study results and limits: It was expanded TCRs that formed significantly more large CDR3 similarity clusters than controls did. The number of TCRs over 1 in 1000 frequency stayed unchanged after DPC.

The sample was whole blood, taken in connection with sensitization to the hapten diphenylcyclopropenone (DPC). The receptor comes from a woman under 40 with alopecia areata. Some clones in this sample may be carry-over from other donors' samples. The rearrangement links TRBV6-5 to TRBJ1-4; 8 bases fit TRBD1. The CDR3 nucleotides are TGTGCCAGCAGTTATCCCGACAGGGGCGGAACTAATGAAAAACTGTTTTTT. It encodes CASSYPDRGGTNEKLFF.